The 3 T cell receptor beta chains below all came from one sample that was sequenced in a study of cytomegalovirus exposure and HLA in healthy donors. Researchers ran the PCR with 60 Vbeta and 13 Jbeta primers. Method: immunoSEQ multiplex PCR; TCRdb's copy keeps in-frame clones and lacks some. The sample has under 200,000 clones; 77% are singletons. The source material was PBMCs. All receptors derive from a woman in her 40s in good health and CMV-seropositive.

The rearrangement uses TRBV27 and TRBJ2-1; weak D call: TRBD2 (6 bases). V was pared by 2 bases and J by 0 bases, with 8 bases between. The CDR3 covers 15 residues. The germline CDR1 and CDR2 sequences are MNHEY and SMNVEV (reference sequence). Here the CDR3 DNA reads TGTGCCAGCAGTTTAGGCGGGAACTCCTACAATGAGCAGTTCTTC. Protein sequence: CASSLGGNSYNEQFF.

In its sample, this clone was seen a few times. The chain couples TRBV4-3 to TRBJ2-7, with D perhaps matching TRBD2 (5 bases). Per the germline V gene, CDR1 is LGHNA and CDR2 is YSLEER. This CDR3 spans 16 amino acids. Trimming removed 0 bases from V and 4 bases from J, with 16 bases in between. The CDR3 loop is CASSQDERGRGYEQYF. As DNA, the CDR3 is TGCGCCAGCAGCCAAGATGAACGGGGAAGAGGGTACGAGCAGTACTTC.

Notes on this clone: The sample has other DNA sequences that encode this CDR3 too. CDR3 DNA: TGTGCCAGCAGCTTGGACAGAGACAATGAGCAGTTCTTC. Translation: CASSLDRDNEQFF. J is TRBJ2-1 and V is TRBV7-9, with D maybe TRBD1 (6 bases). This CDR3 region has 13 residues. Trimming removed 3 bases at V and 5 bases at J, with 8 bases between. Germline V lookup: CDR1 SEHNR, CDR2 FQNEAQ (reference sequence).